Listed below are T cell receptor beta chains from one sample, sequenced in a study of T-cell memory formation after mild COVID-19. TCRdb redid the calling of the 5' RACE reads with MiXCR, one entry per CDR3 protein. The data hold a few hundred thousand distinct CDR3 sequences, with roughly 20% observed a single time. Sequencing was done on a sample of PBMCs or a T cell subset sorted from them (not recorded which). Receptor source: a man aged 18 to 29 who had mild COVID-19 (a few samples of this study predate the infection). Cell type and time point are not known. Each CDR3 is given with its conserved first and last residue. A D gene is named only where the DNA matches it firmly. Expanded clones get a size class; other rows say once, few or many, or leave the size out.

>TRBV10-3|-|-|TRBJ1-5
TGTGCCATCAGCGAGGGGGGGCAGCCCCAGCATTTT
CAISEGGQPQHF
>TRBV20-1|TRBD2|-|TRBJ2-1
TGCAGTGCCCTATCGCCTAGCGGGGGAAATGAGCAGTTCTTC
CSALSPSGGNEQFF
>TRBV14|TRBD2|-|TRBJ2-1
TGTGCCAGCAGACCCTTGACTAGCGGGGGAGGTAATGAGCAGTTCTTC
CASRPLTSGGGNEQFF
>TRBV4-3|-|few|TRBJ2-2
TGCGCCAGCAGCCAAGATTCGGGGCAGGGGACCGGGGAGCTGTTTTTT
CASSQDSGQGTGELFF
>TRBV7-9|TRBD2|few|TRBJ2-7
TGTGCCAGCAGCCCATCGGGGGGACTAGCGGGGAGAAGCTCCTACGAGCAGTACTTC
CASSPSGGLAGRSSYEQYF
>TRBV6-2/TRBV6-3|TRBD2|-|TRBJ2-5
TGTGCCAGCAGAAAACTAGCGGGGAGGGAGACCCAGTACTTC
CASRKLAGRETQYF
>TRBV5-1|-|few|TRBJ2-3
TGCGCCAGCAGCTTGTCAGATTTCACAGATACGCAGTATTTT
CASSLSDFTDTQYF
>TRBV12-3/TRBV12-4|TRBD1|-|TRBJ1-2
TGTGCCAGCACCCTCACAGGACAGGGGCTCTATGGCTACACCTTC
CASTLTGQGLYGYTF
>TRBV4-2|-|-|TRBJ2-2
TGTGCCAGCAGCCAAGAGCCCGGGACCGAGAACACCGGGGAGCTGTTTTTT
CASSQEPGTENTGELFF
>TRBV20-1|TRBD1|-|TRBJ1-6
TGCAGTGCTGGTCCGGGACAGGGTGAATACTCACCCCTCCACTTT
CSAGPGQGEYSPLHF
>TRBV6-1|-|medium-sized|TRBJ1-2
TGTGCCAGCAGAGAGGGGGGACATGGCTACACCTTC
CASREGGHGYTF
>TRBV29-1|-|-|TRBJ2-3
TGCAGCGTTGAAATAGGTTCGTCGGATACGCAGTATTTT
CSVEIGSSDTQYF
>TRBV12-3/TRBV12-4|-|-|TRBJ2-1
TGTGCCAGCAGTTGGGGGACGCCCTACAATGAGCAGTTCTTC
CASSWGTPYNEQFF
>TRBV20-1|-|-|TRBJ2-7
TGCAGTGCCTCTCCCCGGGGCCCCACCTGGGCCCTCGAGCAGTACTTC
CSASPRGPTWALEQYF
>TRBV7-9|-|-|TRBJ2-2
TGTGCCAGCAGCCCTTGGAACACCGGGGAGCTGTTTTTT
CASSPWNTGELFF
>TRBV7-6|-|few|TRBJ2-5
TGTGCCAGCAGAGAGGACCCGTCCCCCCAAGAGACCCAGTACTTC
CASREDPSPQETQYF
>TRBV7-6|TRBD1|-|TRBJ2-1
TGTGCCAGCAGCCCTGACAGGGGCTACAATGAGCAGTTCTTC
CASSPDRGYNEQFF
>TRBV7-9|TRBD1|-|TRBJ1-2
TGTGCCAGCCTCCGACAGGGAGGCTATGGCTACACCTTC
CASLRQGGYGYTF
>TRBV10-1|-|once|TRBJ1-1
TGCGCCAGCAGTGAGAACCGGGGCAGGTTGGGGGCTGAAGCTTTCTTT
CASSENRGRLGAEAFF
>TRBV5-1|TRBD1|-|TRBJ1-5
TGCGCCAGCAGCTTGGGGGACAGCCCCAATCAGCCCCAGCATTTT
CASSLGDSPNQPQHF
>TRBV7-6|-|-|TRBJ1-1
TGTGCCAGCAGCAGAACTGCGAACACTGAAGCTTTCTTT
CASSRTANTEAFF
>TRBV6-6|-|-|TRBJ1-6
TGTGCCAGCAGTTACTCGCGTAGTCTAGATTCACCCCTCCACTTT
CASSYSRSLDSPLHF
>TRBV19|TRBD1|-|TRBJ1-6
TGTGCCAGTAGTATTGGGACAGGGGCCTCACCCCTCCACTTT
CASSIGTGASPLHF
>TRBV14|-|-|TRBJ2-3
TGTGCCAGCAGCCAAGCAGCCTCGCACACAGATACGCAGTATTTT
CASSQAASHTDTQYF
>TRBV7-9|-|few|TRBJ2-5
TGTGCCAGCAGCTTAGTAGAGGGTTCAGGGGAGACCCAGTACTTC
CASSLVEGSGETQYF
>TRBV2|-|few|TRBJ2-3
TGTGCCAGCAGTCCAGGCCAGGACCCCCGAGCGGATACGCAGTATTTT
CASSPGQDPRADTQYF
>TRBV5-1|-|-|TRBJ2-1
TGCGCCAGCAGGACCCAGGGGGGCAATGAGCAGTTCTTC
CASRTQGGNEQFF
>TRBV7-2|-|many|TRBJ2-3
TGTGCCAGCAGCTCGAGGGCAGATACGCAGTATTTT
CASSSRADTQYF
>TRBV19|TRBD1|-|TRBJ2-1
TGTGCCAGTAGTATGAGGACAGGGAGTAATGAGCAGTTCTTC
CASSMRTGSNEQFF
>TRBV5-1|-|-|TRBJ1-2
TGCGCCAGCAGCTTGGCCCCGACAGATTTCTATGGCTACACCTTC
CASSLAPTDFYGYTF
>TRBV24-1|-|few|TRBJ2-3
TGTGCCACCAGTGATTACCTGGATACGCAGTATTTT
CATSDYLDTQYF
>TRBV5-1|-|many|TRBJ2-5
TGCGCCAGCGGTTGGGAAATTCACGGAAAGACCCAGTACTTC
CASGWEIHGKTQYF
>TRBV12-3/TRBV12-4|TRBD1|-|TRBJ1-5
TGTGCCAGCAGTTTAGGTGGGACAGGCGCAAATCAGCCCCAGCATTTT
CASSLGGTGANQPQHF
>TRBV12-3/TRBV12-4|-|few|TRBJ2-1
TGTGCCAGCAGCCGCGGGGAAAGTGAGCAGTTCTTC
CASSRGESEQFF
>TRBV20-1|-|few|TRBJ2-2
TGCAGTGCTAGAGCCGACAGGCGGAACACCGGGGAGCTGTTTTTT
CSARADRRNTGELFF
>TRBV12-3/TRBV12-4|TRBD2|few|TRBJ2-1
TGTGCCAGCAGCAGAGAAGCGGGGGGGCGCCTTGAGCAGTTCTTC
CASSREAGGRLEQFF
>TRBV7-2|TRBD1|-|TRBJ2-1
TGTGCCAGCAGCTTCACCCAGGGGGCCTACAATGAGCAGTTCTTC
CASSFTQGAYNEQFF
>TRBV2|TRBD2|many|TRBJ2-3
TGTGCCAGCAGGGTACTAGCGGGAACCACAGATACGCAGTATTTT
CASRVLAGTTDTQYF
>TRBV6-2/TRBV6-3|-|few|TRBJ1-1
TGTGCCAGCAGTTACTCCGAGTGGGTGAACACTGAAGCTTTCTTT
CASSYSEWVNTEAFF
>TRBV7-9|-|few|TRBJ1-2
TGTGCCAGCAGCCCCAGTGGGGAGCCGCGCGGCTACACCTTC
CASSPSGEPRGYTF
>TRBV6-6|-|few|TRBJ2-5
TGTGCCAGCAGTCCCAATCCGGGGGGCGCAAAGACCCAGTACTTC
CASSPNPGGAKTQYF
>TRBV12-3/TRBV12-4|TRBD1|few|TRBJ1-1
TGTGCCGTGGGACAGGGGGGTCTGAACACTGAAGCTTTCTTT
CAVGQGGLNTEAFF
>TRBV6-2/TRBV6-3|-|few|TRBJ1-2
TGTGCCAGCACCCCAGGGTTTGGCTACACCTTC
CASTPGFGYTF
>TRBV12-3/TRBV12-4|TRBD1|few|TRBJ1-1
TGTGCCAGCGGGTACAGGGGGGACACTGAAGCTTTCTTT
CASGYRGDTEAFF
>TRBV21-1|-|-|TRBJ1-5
TGTGCCAGCAGCAAAGGAGGCAGGGGTAATCAGCCCCAGCATTTT
CASSKGGRGNQPQHF
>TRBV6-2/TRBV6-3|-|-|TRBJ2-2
TGTGCCAGCAGTTATATGGGGTTGCCGGACACCGGGGAGCTGTTTTTT
CASSYMGLPDTGELFF
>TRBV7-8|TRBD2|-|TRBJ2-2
TGTGCCAGCAGCCGCAGGCTAGCGGGGGGTCCCACCGGGGAGCTGTTTTTT
CASSRRLAGGPTGELFF
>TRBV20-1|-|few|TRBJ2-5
TGCAGTTTGAATAGGTGGGAGACCCAGTACTTC
CSLNRWETQYF
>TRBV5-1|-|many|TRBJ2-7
TGCGCCAGCAGCTTGTCTCTTAGCGGCTCCTCCTACGAGCAGTACTTC
CASSLSLSGSSYEQYF
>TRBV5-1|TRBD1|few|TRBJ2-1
TGCGCCAGCAGCACCGGACAGGACCCCTACAATGAGCAGTTCTTC
CASSTGQDPYNEQFF
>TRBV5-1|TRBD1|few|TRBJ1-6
TGCGCCAGCAGCTTGGGGACAGGGGATCATAATTCACCCCTCCACTTT
CASSLGTGDHNSPLHF
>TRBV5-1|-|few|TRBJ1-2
TGCGCCAGCAGTTTTGGGACGGGTGTCTATGGCTACACCTTC
CASSFGTGVYGYTF
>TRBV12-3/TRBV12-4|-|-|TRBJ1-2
TGTGCCAGCAGCGCCCCGGGCGGGAACTATGGCTACACCTTC
CASSAPGGNYGYTF
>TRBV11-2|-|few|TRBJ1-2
TGTGCCAGCAGGCCCGTGGGAAGCTATGGCTACACCTTC
CASRPVGSYGYTF